This T cell receptor (beta chain) stems from a study of blood T cell repertoires in COVID-19. This CDR3 region has 18 residues. Between the trimmed V and J ends, which lost 10 bases and 1 base, there was a span of 28 bases. Germline V gene data show CDR1 as ENHRY and CDR2 as SYGVKD. Repertoires were generated with immunoSEQ multiplex PCR, while TCRdb's copy carries only in-frame clones and drops some. Among hundreds of thousands of clones, over 85% were seen once, and the ten largest hold 1.8%. The V call is TRBV10-3, the J call TRBJ1-1, with D unresolved. The sequence was obtained from a woman in her thirties with COVID-19, enrolled during active disease. Source material: peripheral blood. CDR3 in amino acids: CATKAVTSKRLRNTEAFF. The CDR3 nucleotides are TGTGCCACCAAAGCTGTTACGTCCAAACGTTTAAGGAACACTGAAGCTTTCTTT.